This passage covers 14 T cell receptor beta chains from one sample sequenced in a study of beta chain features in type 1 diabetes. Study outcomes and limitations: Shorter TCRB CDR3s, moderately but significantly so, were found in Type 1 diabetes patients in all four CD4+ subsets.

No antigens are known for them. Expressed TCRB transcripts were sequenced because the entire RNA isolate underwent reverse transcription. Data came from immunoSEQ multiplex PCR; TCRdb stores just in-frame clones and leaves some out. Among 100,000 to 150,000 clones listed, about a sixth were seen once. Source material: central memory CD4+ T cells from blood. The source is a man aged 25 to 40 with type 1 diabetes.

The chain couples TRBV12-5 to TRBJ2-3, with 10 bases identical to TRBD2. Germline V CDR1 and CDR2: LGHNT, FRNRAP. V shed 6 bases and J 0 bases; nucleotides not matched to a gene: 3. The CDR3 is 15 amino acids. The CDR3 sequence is CASGRTSGSTDTQYF. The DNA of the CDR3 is TGTGCTAGTGGGCGGACTAGCGGAAGCACAGATACGCAGTATTTT.

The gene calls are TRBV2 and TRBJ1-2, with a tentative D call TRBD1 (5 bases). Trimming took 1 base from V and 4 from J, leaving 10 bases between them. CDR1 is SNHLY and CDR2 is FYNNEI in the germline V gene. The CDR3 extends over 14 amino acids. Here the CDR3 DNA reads TGTGCCAGCAGTGAAGTTGAGAGGGGCTATGGCTACACCTTC. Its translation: CASSEVERGYGYTF.

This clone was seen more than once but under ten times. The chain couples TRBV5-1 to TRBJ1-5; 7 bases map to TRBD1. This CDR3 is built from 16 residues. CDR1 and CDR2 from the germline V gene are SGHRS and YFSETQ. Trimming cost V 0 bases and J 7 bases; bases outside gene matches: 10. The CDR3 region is CASSLGSGGGDQPQHF. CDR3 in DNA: TGCGCCAGCAGCTTGGGATCAGGGGGAGGAGACCAGCCCCAGCATTTT.

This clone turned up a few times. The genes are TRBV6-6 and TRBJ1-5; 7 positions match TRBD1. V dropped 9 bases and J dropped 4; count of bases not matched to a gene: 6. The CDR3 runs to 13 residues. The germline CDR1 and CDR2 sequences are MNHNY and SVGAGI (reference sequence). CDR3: CASEQGMNQPQHF. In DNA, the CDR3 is TGTGCCAGTGAACAGGGGATGAATCAGCCCCAGCATTTT.

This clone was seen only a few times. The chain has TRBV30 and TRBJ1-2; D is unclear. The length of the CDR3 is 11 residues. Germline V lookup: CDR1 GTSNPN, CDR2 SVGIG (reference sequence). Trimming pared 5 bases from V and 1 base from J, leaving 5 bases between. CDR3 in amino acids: CAWGLNYGYTF. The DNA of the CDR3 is TGTGCCTGGGGCCTTAACTATGGCTACACCTTC.

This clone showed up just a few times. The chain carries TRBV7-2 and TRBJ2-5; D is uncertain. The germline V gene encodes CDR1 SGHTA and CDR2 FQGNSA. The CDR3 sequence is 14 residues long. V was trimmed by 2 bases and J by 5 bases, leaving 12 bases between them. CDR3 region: CASSLLAEIETQYF. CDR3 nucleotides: TGTGCCAGCAGCTTATTGGCCGAGATCGAGACCCAGTACTTC.

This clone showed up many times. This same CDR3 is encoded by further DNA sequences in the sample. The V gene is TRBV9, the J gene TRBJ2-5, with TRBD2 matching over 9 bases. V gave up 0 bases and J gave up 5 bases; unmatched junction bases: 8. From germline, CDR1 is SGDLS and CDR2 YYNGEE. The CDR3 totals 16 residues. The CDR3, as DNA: TGTGCCAGCAGCGTAGGTCGGCGGGGGGGCCCCGAGACCCAGTACTTC. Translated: CASSVGRRGGPETQYF.

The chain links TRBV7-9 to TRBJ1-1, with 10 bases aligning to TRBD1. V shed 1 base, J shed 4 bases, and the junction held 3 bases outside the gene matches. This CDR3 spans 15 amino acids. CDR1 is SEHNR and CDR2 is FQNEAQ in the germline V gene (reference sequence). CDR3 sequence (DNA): TGTGCCAGCAGCTTAGGACAGGGGGCGATCACTGAAGCTTTCTTT. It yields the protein CASSLGQGAITEAFF.

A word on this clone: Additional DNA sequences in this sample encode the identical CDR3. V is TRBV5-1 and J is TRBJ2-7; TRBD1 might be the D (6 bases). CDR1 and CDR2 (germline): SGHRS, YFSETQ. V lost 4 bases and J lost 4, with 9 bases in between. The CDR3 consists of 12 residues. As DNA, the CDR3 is TGCGCCAGCAGCCTCCAGGGGTACGAGCAGTACTTC. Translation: CASSLQGYEQYF. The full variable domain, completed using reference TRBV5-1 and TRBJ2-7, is KAGVTQTPRYLIKTRGQQVTLSCSPISGHRSVSWYQQTPGQGLQFLFEYFSETQRNKGNFPGRFSGRQFSNSRSEMNVSTLELGDSALYLCASSLQGYEQYFGPGTRLTVT.

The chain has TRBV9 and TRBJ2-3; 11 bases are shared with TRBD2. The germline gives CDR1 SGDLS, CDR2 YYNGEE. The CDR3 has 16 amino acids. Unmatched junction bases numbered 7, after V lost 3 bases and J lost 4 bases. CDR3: CASSALAGGFADTQYF. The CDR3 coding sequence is TGTGCCAGCAGCGCGTTAGCGGGGGGGTTCGCAGATACGCAGTATTTT.

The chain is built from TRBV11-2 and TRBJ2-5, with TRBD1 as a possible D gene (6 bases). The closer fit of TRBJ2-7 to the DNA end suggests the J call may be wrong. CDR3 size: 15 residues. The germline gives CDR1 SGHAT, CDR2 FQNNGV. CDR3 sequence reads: CASSPRTDVSYEQYF. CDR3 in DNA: TGTGCCAGCAGCCCCAGGACAGATGTTTCCTACGAGCAGTACTTC.

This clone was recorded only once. The CDR3, as DNA: TGTGCCAGCAGTTTAAAATCCGGGACGGCCCGCAATCAGCCCCAGCATTTT. Protein product: CASSLKSGTARNQPQHF. The chain links TRBV28 to TRBJ1-5; D is possibly TRBD1 (5 bases). Germline V gives CDR1 MDHEN, CDR2 SYDVKM. The CDR3 is 17 amino acids. Trimming shortened V by 2 bases and J by 2 bases, and 16 bases separated the two germline ends.

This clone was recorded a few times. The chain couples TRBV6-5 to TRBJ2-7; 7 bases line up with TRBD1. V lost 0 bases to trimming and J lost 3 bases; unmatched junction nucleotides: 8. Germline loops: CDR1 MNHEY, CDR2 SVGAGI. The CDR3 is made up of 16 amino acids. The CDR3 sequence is CASSYSSRTGYYEQYF. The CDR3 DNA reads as TGTGCCAGCAGTTACTCGTCACGGACAGGATACTACGAGCAGTACTTC.

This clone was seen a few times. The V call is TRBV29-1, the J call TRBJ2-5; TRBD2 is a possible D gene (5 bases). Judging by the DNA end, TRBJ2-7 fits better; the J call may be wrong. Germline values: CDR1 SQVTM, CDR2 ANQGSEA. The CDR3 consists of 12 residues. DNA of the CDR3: TGCAGCGGACGAACTAGCTCCTACGAGCAGTACTTC. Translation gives CSGRTSSYEQYF.